The count of the clone carrying this T cell receptor beta chain is one. The same CDR3 is also encoded by other DNA sequences in this sample. In germline, CDR1 is SGHNT, CDR2 YYREEE (reference sequence). V lost 0 bases, J lost 2 bases, and 5 bases lay in between. The CDR3 is 13 amino acids. TCRdb keeps only in-frame clones here, not all; method: immunoSEQ multiplex PCR. Among about 130,000 clones listed, approximately 86% were seen once. These data are taken from a study of blood T cell repertoires in COVID-19. At the level of the study: Samples of COVID-19 (acute and convalescent) were obtained from the United States, Italy and Spain.

The receptor comes from a woman aged 45-65 years who had recovered from COVID-19. The rearrangement uses TRBV5-4 and TRBJ1-2; D may be TRBD1 (5 bases). Sequencing used peripheral blood. The CDR3 loop reads CASSLDRNYGYTF. The DNA of the CDR3 is TGTGCCAGCAGCTTGGACAGGAACTATGGCTACACCTTC. Full variable domain (rest looked up from reference TRBV5-4 and TRBJ1-2): ETGVTQSPTHLIKTRGQQVTLRCSSQSGHNTVSWYQQALGQGPQFIFQYYREEENGRGNFPPRFSGLQFPNYSSELNVNALELDDSALYLCASSLDRNYGYTFGSGTRLTVV.